Here is one T cell receptor beta chain with its context. What it binds is unknown. The sample is drawn from a study of chemoradiotherapy in HPV16-positive cancers. Germline V gives CDR1 SQVTM, CDR2 ANQGSEA. The CDR3 is 12 amino acids. The V and J ends lost 6 bases and 7 bases respectively, with 16 bases between them. The table came from immunoSEQ multiplex PCR; TCRdb's copy has only in-frame clones and leaves some out. The table includes approximately 5,900 clones, over 60% detected once. Findings and limits, study-wide: During treatment, candidate HPV-specific clones and E7-related motifs expanded in tumor. Better recurrence-free survival went with HPV-responsive T-cell expansion in HPV16-positive patients. Only a couple of HPV16-positive patients supplied the functional HPV-specificity definition.

The rearrangement joins TRBV29-1 to TRBJ2-7; D might be TRBD2 (6 bases). The TCR was taken from a human donor with HPV-associated anogenital cancer. Sample: tumor tissue, taken from a patient who underwent chemoradiotherapy. DNA of the CDR3: TGCAGCGTGTCATGGGGGAGGCGGGAGCAGTACTTC. It translates to CSVSWGRREQYF.